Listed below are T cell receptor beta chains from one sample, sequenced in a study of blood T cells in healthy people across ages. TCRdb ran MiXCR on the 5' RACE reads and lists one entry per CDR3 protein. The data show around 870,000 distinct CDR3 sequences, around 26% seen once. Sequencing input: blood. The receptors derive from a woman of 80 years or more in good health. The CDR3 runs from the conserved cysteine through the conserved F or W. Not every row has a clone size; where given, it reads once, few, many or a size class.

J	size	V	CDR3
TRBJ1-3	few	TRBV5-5	CASSATAPGNTIYF
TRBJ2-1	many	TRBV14	CASSQAGQGSEQFF
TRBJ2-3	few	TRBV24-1	CAVGARGTDTQYF
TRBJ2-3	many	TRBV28	CASSLRAGKADTQYF
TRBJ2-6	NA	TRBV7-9	CASSLAGGLVSGANVLTF
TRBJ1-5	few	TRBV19	CAGGWGTSNQPQHF
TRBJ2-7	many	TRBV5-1	CASSLDFPSYEQYF
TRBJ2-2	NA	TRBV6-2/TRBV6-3	CASNPTGLTGELFF
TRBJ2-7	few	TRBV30	CAWSVTGFEQYF
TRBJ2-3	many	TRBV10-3	CAISETGTISTDTQYF
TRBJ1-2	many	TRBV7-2	CASSLGGGEAYYGYTF
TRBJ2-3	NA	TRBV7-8	CASSLVPRRVDTQYF
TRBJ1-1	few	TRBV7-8	CASSTNRGNTEAFF
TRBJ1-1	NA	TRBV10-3	CAISESAGGGRAEAFF
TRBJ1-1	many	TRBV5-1	CASSLGGGNTEAFF
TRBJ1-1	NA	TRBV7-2	CASSLYSTEAFF
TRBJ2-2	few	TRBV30	CAWKGVTGELFF
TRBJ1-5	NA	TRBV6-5	CASSYGGQGNQPQHF
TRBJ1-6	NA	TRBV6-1	CASSEINTPLHF
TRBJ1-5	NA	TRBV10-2	CASSEGTGAGISNQPQHF
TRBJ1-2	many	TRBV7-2	CASSYDRGPSGYTF
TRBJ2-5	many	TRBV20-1	CSARSPGWSETQYF
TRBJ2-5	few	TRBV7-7	CASSLAENQETQYF
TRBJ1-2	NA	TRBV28	CASSSSGLGGYTF
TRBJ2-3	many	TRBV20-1	CSARGASGGKADTQYF
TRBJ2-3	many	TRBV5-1	CASSLIATARTDTQYF
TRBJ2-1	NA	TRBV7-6	CASSFGSNEQFF
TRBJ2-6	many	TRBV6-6	CASSYPQSGANVLTF
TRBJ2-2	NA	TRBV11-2	CASSLTRAGELFF